The 5 T cell receptor beta chains presented below share a single source sample, sequenced in a study of T cells in localized non-small cell lung cancer. The repertoire was sequenced with immunoSEQ multiplex PCR; TCRdb's copy has only in-frame clones and lacks some. This table holds 70,000 to 95,000 clones, roughly 93% found once. The starting material was PBMCs, obtained before any cancer treatment. The receptors come from a woman aged 40 to 75 with stage II squamous cell lung carcinoma.

The chain has TRBV29-1 and TRBJ2-3; no clear D. V lost 6 bases, J lost 0 bases, and 7 bases lay in between. There are 12 residues in the CDR3. Germline V lookup: CDR1 SQVTM, CDR2 ANQGSEA. CDR3 in DNA: TGCAGCGTACGGGCTAGCACAGATACGCAGTATTTT. This translates into CSVRASTDTQYF.

The chain combines TRBV7-9 with TRBJ1-2, with 10 bases aligning to TRBD1. With 4 bases clipped from V and 7 bases from J, the junction kept 9 bases outside the gene matches. This CDR3 comprises 15 residues. Germline assignment: CDR1 SEHNR and CDR2 FQNEAQ (reference sequence). In DNA form, the CDR3 reads TGTGCCAGCAGCTCAGACAGGGGGCTTTATCGTGGCTACACCTTC. Translated, it gives CASSSDRGLYRGYTF.

The V call is TRBV2, the J call TRBJ1-4; the D is unclear. The CDR3 is made up of 14 amino acids. Trimming left V 7 bases short and J 8 bases short, with 17 bases between. The germline V gene has CDR1 SNHLY and CDR2 FYNNEI. The DNA of the CDR3 is TGTGCCAGCACCCGGGAAGGAGAGAGGGAAAAACTGTTTTTT. Protein product: CASTREGEREKLFF.

This rearrangement joins TRBV25-1 to TRBJ1-1; D gene uncertain. The CDR3 is 13 amino acids. V was cut by 2 bases and J by 0 bases, with 4 bases left in between. The V gene's germline CDR1 is MGHDK and CDR2 SYGVNS. DNA for the CDR3: TGTGCCAGCAGTGAAATCCTGAACACTGAAGCTTTCTTT. It translates to CASSEILNTEAFF.

This chain links TRBV5-1 with TRBJ2-3; 9 positions match TRBD2. The V gene end was trimmed by 2 bases and the J gene end by 2 bases; junction bases not matched to a gene: 3. This CDR3 is built from 15 residues. Germline V gene lookup returns CDR1 SGHRS and CDR2 YFSETQ. CDR3 nucleotide sequence: TGCGCCAGCAGCTTAAAGCGGGGGGTCACAGATACGCAGTATTTT. It encodes CASSLKRGVTDTQYF. Supplemented by reference TRBV5-1 and TRBJ2-3, the full variable domain reads KAGVTQTPRYLIKTRGQQVTLSCSPISGHRSVSWYQQTPGQGLQFLFEYFSETQRNKGNFPGRFSGRQFSNSRSEMNVSTLELGDSALYLCASSLKRGVTDTQYFGPGTRLTVL.